This T cell receptor (beta chain) was captured by sequencing in a study of T-cell reconstitution after alpha-beta-depleted transplantation in children. Only one count was recorded for this clonotype. The TCRbeta library incorporated unique molecular identifiers. TCRdb reprocessed the PCR reads with MiXCR, giving one entry per CDR3 protein. The table shows 540,000 or so distinct CDR3 sequences, with roughly 23% occurring only once. The sequencing here drew on PBMCs, mostly from graft donor cells, taken 360 days after TCRalphabeta/CD19-depleted stem cell transplant. The sequence came from a boy under three years old who had a stem cell transplant for acute myeloid leukemia, so the T cells may come from the graft donor.

CDR3 protein: CASSLGPGTGNFYEQYF. DNA for the CDR3: TGTGCCAGCAGCTTGGGACCGGGGACAGGGAATTTCTACGAGCAGTACTTC. The chain employs TRBV5-6 and TRBJ2-7; 9 nucleotides line up with TRBD1. J gave up 3 bases and V 0 bases, and 10 bases lay outside the gene matches. Per germline, CDR1 SGHDT and CDR2 YYEEEE. This CDR3 spans 17 amino acids.